Reported below is one T cell receptor beta chain. The junction differs from germline at one of its ends, possibly a read error. The data were obtained in a study of CD8+CD57+ T cells in acquired aplastic anemia. Study information: Isolated CD4+ and CD8+ cells, once sorted, yielded DNA averaging 3.2 ug.

Patients included in sequencing had previously demonstrated CD8+CD57+ cell expansion by flow cytometry. Patients uniformly had severe acquired aplastic anemia. This CDR3 spans 14 amino acids. Germline-derived CDR1 and CDR2 are WNHNN and SYGVQD (reference sequence). Using genomic DNA as the template, TCR beta VDJ and CDR3 profiling was carried out. TCRdb used MiXCR to reprocess the reads, holding one entry per CDR3 protein. The table records 150,000 to 200,000 distinct CDR3 sequences, roughly 48% of them present only once. Sequencing was done on a sample of sorted CD4+, CD8+, or CD8+CD57+ T cells (not recorded which) from PBMCs. The sequence was obtained from a human donor with aplastic anemia. This chain uses TRBV10-1 with TRBJ1-2; D gene uncertain. Here the CDR3 reads CASGERDLGYGYTF. As DNA, the CDR3 is TGCGCCAGCGGTGAGCGAGATCTCGGTTATGGCTACACCTTC.